The 5 T cell receptor beta chains presented below share a single source sample, sequenced in a study of blood T cells in healthy people across ages. Together with a sample-barcoded 5' primer, a J-beta primer mix was included in a second PCR lasting about 6 to 11 cycles. TCRdb re-called the 5' RACE reads with MiXCR, one entry per CDR3 protein. The sample holds approximately 1.5 million distinct CDR3 sequences, about 31% seen once. The sequenced material came from blood. These receptors all stem from a woman in her twenties or thirties in good health.

The V call is TRBV11-3, the J call TRBJ2-2; 7 bases match TRBD1. With V trimmed by 7 bases and J by 6 bases, 5 bases remained unmatched. The CDR3 is 13 amino acids. CDR1 is SGHNT and CDR2 is YENEEA in the germline V gene. CDR3 coding DNA: TGTGCCAGCAAACACAGGGGCGCCGGGGAGCTGTTTTTT. It yields the protein CASKHRGAGELFF.

Only a few counts were recorded for this clonotype. V and J are TRBV20-1 and TRBJ2-7; 7 bases agree with TRBD2. Germline V gene lookup returns CDR1 DFQATT and CDR2 SNEGSKA (reference sequence). The CDR3 consists of 12 residues. The CDR3 DNA is TGCAGCCTAGAGCGGGGCCACTACGAGCAGTACTTC. It yields the protein CSLERGHYEQYF.

This clonotype was counted a single time. Its ends do not fully match the called genes, so a read error is possible. This sequence joins TRBV20-1 and TRBJ2-4; D may be TRBD2 (5 bases). The better agreement between TRBJ2-7 and the DNA end casts doubt on the J call. The germline V gene encodes CDR1 DFQATT and CDR2 SNEGSKA (reference sequence). The CDR3 contains 17 residues. CDR3 protein: CSTRESSMNWVIYEQYF. The DNA of the CDR3 is TGCAGTACTAGAGAATCCTCGATGAACTGGGTTATATACGAGCAGTACTTC.

This sequence joins TRBV7-8 and TRBJ1-2; D is perhaps TRBD1 (5 bases). V lost 3 bases to trimming and J lost 8 bases, with 13 bases between them. In germline, CDR1 is SGHVS, CDR2 FQNEAQ. This CDR3 has 13 residues. The CDR3 region has the DNA TGTGCCAGCAGCTTGGGGACTTCCATAGGCTACACCTTC. This translates into CASSLGTSIGYTF.

The chain combines TRBV3-1 with TRBJ2-7; perhaps TRBD1 as D (6 bases). The CDR3 runs to 15 residues. Germline V gives CDR1 LGHDT, CDR2 YNNKEL (reference sequence). Deletions cut 4 bases from V and 5 bases from J, with 18 bases between. For the CDR3, the DNA is TGTGCCAGCAGCCTGTACACAGGGTTGACGGACGAGCAGTACTTC. It specifies CASSLYTGLTDEQYF.